This T cell receptor (beta chain) was identified in a study of regulatory T cells in long-lasting Graves disease. Time point of the sample: newly diagnosed GD, antithyroid drugs for less than 3 months. From RNA extracted from PBMCs, the TCR library was made. Germline V CDR1 and CDR2: SGHAT, FQNNGV. The CDR3 extends over 16 amino acids. Study-level findings and limits: Persistent Graves' patients showed reduced TCR diversity versus newly diagnosed patients. Sample size was small, which may have lowered accuracy. Whereas new patients shared some 970 public clonotypes, persistent patients shared more, at under 3,500.

The authors built TCR beta libraries using iRepertoire HTBI primers and Arm-PCR of CDR3 regions. Using its own MiXCR run on the multiplex PCR reads, TCRdb lists one record per CDR3 protein. This table holds 400,000 to 450,000 distinct CDR3 sequences, about 15% found once. This clonotype occurred a few times. What it binds is unknown. The junction does not match germline at one end; this may be a read error. These same data were also listed under a study on T cells in Graves' hyperthyroidism and ophthalmopathy. Turning to that study: The majority of expanded thyroid clonotypes above 0.001 also appeared in blood.

Material: peripheral blood mononuclear cells (PBMCs), obtained at new diagnosis, from a patient treated with antithyroid drugs. The rearrangement joins TRBV11-2 to TRBJ2-5, with TRBD1 matching 9 bases. The receptor's source is a woman younger than 45 with Graves disease. The CDR3 region is CASSSPRDRAREIQYF. For the CDR3, the DNA is TGTGCCAGCAGCTCGCCGCGGGACAGGGCTCGGGAGATCCAGTACTTC.